Listed below are T cell receptor beta chains from one sample, sequenced in a study of cytomegalovirus exposure and HLA in healthy donors. Generated by immunoSEQ multiplex PCR, the TCRdb table keeps only in-frame clones and is missing some. The profile shows hundreds of thousands of clones, roughly 91% of them singletons. The sequencing sample was made of PBMCs. All receptors come from a woman under 30 in good health and CMV-seronegative. Both conserved end residues are part of each CDR3. Each record gives: J gene, V gene, D gene, clone size, CDR3 DNA, CDR3 protein. A D gene is named only where the DNA matches it firmly. Size is stated for part of the rows, as once, few or many counts, or as a class when the clone is expanded.

j_call: TRBJ2-3; v_call: TRBV10-1; d_call: TRBD2; clone_size: -; cdr3_nt: TGCGCCAGCATCCATAGCGGGAGGTCACCTTACTTTAGCACAGATACGCAGTATTTT; cdr3_aa: CASIHSGRSPYFSTDTQYF
j_call: TRBJ2-7; v_call: TRBV10-2; d_call: -; clone_size: once; cdr3_nt: TGCGCCAGCAGTGAACGTGGAGCTGATCACGAGCAGTACTTC; cdr3_aa: CASSERGADHEQYF
j_call: TRBJ1-2; v_call: TRBV6-5; d_call: TRBD1; clone_size: -; cdr3_nt: TGTGCCAGCAGTTACCCGGTCGGACAGGGCGACTATGGCTACACCTTC; cdr3_aa: CASSYPVGQGDYGYTF
j_call: TRBJ1-2; v_call: TRBV7-2; d_call: -; clone_size: -; cdr3_nt: TGTGCCAGCAGCTCATACCTCGAGGAGGGTGGCGGCTACACCTTC; cdr3_aa: CASSSYLEEGGGYTF
j_call: TRBJ1-5; v_call: TRBV6-1; d_call: -; clone_size: -; cdr3_nt: TGTGCCAGCAGTGAACTTAAGAGTTCAATAGGGGATCAGCCCCAGCATTTT; cdr3_aa: CASSELKSSIGDQPQHF
j_call: TRBJ2-7; v_call: TRBV10-3; d_call: -; clone_size: -; cdr3_nt: TGTGCCATCAGTGAGGGCCTAGGAACCTCGGTCCGTAGAGACGGAGGCATCTACGAGCAGTACTTC; cdr3_aa: CAISEGLGTSVRRDGGIYEQYF
j_call: TRBJ2-5; v_call: TRBV11-3; d_call: -; clone_size: -; cdr3_nt: TGTGCCAGCAGCTCCCAGGGGAGAGAGACCCAGTACTTC; cdr3_aa: CASSSQGRETQYF
j_call: TRBJ1-4; v_call: TRBV6-6; d_call: TRBD1; clone_size: -; cdr3_nt: TGTGCCAGCAGTTACCGGGACAGAGGAAATGAAAAACTGTTTTTT; cdr3_aa: CASSYRDRGNEKLFF
j_call: TRBJ1-2; v_call: TRBV6-6; d_call: TRBD1; clone_size: once; cdr3_nt: TGTGCCAGCAAAGACAGGGCCTCTAACTATGGCTACACCTTC; cdr3_aa: CASKDRASNYGYTF
j_call: TRBJ1-1; v_call: TRBV27; d_call: TRBD1; clone_size: -; cdr3_nt: TGTGCCAGCAGAAATGCCGGGACAGGGAGCACTGAAGCTTTCTTT; cdr3_aa: CASRNAGTGSTEAFF
j_call: TRBJ2-7; v_call: TRBV28; d_call: TRBD1; clone_size: -; cdr3_nt: TGTGCCAGCAGTTCGGGACAGGGCAGCGAGCAGTACTTC; cdr3_aa: CASSSGQGSEQYF
j_call: TRBJ2-7; v_call: TRBV29-1; d_call: TRBD2; clone_size: -; cdr3_nt: TGCAGCGTTGAAGGGCTAGCGGGGTTCGAGCAGTACTTC; cdr3_aa: CSVEGLAGFEQYF
j_call: TRBJ1-6; v_call: TRBV21-1; d_call: -; clone_size: -; cdr3_nt: TGTGCCAGCAGCGAGACAGACTCCTATAATTCACCCCTCCACTTT; cdr3_aa: CASSETDSYNSPLHF
j_call: TRBJ2-2; v_call: TRBV7-2; d_call: TRBD2; clone_size: -; cdr3_nt: TGTGCCAGCAGCTCGACTAGCGGGACCGGGGAGCTGTTTTTT; cdr3_aa: CASSSTSGTGELFF
j_call: TRBJ1-1; v_call: TRBV5-1; d_call: TRBD1; clone_size: -; cdr3_nt: TGCGCCAGCAGCCCAGACAGGGCGGGGAACACTGAAGCTTTCTTT; cdr3_aa: CASSPDRAGNTEAFF
j_call: TRBJ1-2; v_call: TRBV5-1; d_call: -; clone_size: -; cdr3_nt: TGCGCCAGCAGCTTGGCGATCGGACAGCAGGATGGCTACACCTTC; cdr3_aa: CASSLAIGQQDGYTF
j_call: TRBJ2-7; v_call: TRBV18; d_call: -; clone_size: -; cdr3_nt: TGTGCCAGCTCACCCGTACAGGGCACGTCCTCCTACGAGCAGTACTTC; cdr3_aa: CASSPVQGTSSYEQYF
j_call: TRBJ1-4; v_call: TRBV7-9; d_call: TRBD1; clone_size: -; cdr3_nt: TGTGCCAGCAGCCCAGGGACAGGGGATGAAAAACTGTTTTTT; cdr3_aa: CASSPGTGDEKLFF
j_call: TRBJ2-3; v_call: TRBV7-2; d_call: TRBD2; clone_size: -; cdr3_nt: TGTGCCAGCAGCTTGCTAGCGGGAGATACGCAGTATTTT; cdr3_aa: CASSLLAGDTQYF
j_call: TRBJ2-5; v_call: TRBV11-2; d_call: -; clone_size: -; cdr3_nt: TGTGCCAGCAGCTTAGATCCAATACGACAGGACGTACAAGAGACCCAGTACTTC; cdr3_aa: CASSLDPIRQDVQETQYF
j_call: TRBJ2-1; v_call: TRBV5-1; d_call: -; clone_size: -; cdr3_nt: TGCGCCAGCAGCTTGGGGACGGGAGTTGGCAATGAGCAGTTCTTC; cdr3_aa: CASSLGTGVGNEQFF
j_call: TRBJ2-1; v_call: TRBV4-1; d_call: TRBD1; clone_size: -; cdr3_nt: TGCGCCAGCAGCCAAGGGGACAGCTACAATGAGCAGTTCTTC; cdr3_aa: CASSQGDSYNEQFF
j_call: TRBJ2-7; v_call: TRBV7-2; d_call: -; clone_size: -; cdr3_nt: TGTGCCAGCAGCTCTGGAGGGGGCTACGAGCAGTACTTC; cdr3_aa: CASSSGGGYEQYF
j_call: TRBJ1-1; v_call: TRBV27; d_call: -; clone_size: -; cdr3_nt: TGTGCCAGCCATGTCGGGGTGAACACTGAAGCTTTCTTT; cdr3_aa: CASHVGVNTEAFF
j_call: TRBJ2-3; v_call: TRBV4-2; d_call: -; clone_size: -; cdr3_nt: TGTGCCAGCAGCCAAGTGATAATTAGGACTCCCCTGACAGATACGCAGTATTTT; cdr3_aa: CASSQVIIRTPLTDTQYF
j_call: TRBJ1-5; v_call: TRBV7-2; d_call: -; clone_size: -; cdr3_nt: TGTGCCAGCAGCTTAGGGCAGTATAGCAATCAGCCCCAGCATTTT; cdr3_aa: CASSLGQYSNQPQHF
j_call: TRBJ1-1; v_call: TRBV7-2; d_call: -; clone_size: -; cdr3_nt: TGTGCCAGCAGCCGTATGGGGCGGGGCCCGAACACTGAAGCTTTCTTT; cdr3_aa: CASSRMGRGPNTEAFF
j_call: TRBJ2-3; v_call: TRBV4-3; d_call: TRBD2; clone_size: -; cdr3_nt: TGCGCCAGCAGCCAAGATAGGACTAGTTTTACAGATACGCAGTATTTT; cdr3_aa: CASSQDRTSFTDTQYF
j_call: TRBJ2-1; v_call: TRBV9; d_call: TRBD1; clone_size: -; cdr3_nt: TGTGCCAGCAGCATTTCCGGGACAGCTTCTTACAATGAGCAGTTCTTC; cdr3_aa: CASSISGTASYNEQFF
j_call: TRBJ1-6; v_call: TRBV10-3; d_call: -; clone_size: -; cdr3_nt: TGTGCCATCAGTGAAGTGGGAGGGGGTTATAATTCACCCCTCCACTTT; cdr3_aa: CAISEVGGGYNSPLHF
j_call: TRBJ2-7; v_call: TRBV6-1; d_call: -; clone_size: -; cdr3_nt: TGTGCCAGCAGTGAATCCCGCTACGAGCAGTACTTC; cdr3_aa: CASSESRYEQYF
j_call: TRBJ1-2; v_call: TRBV18; d_call: -; clone_size: -; cdr3_nt: TGTGCCAGCTCTCAATCAGGGGACACGGACCGCTACACCTTC; cdr3_aa: CASSQSGDTDRYTF
j_call: TRBJ2-5; v_call: TRBV5-1; d_call: TRBD1; clone_size: once; cdr3_nt: TGCGCCAGCAGCTGGGGCACAGGGGACGAGACCCAGTACTTC; cdr3_aa: CASSWGTGDETQYF
j_call: TRBJ2-1; v_call: TRBV7-6; d_call: TRBD2; clone_size: -; cdr3_nt: TGTGCCAGCAGCCCCTCGGTGGCTAGCGGCTACAATGAGCAGTTCTTC; cdr3_aa: CASSPSVASGYNEQFF
j_call: TRBJ1-5; v_call: TRBV9; d_call: -; clone_size: -; cdr3_nt: TGTGCCAGCAGCGTAGCTAGGGAGAGACCTAGCAATCAGCCCCAGCATTTT; cdr3_aa: CASSVARERPSNQPQHF
j_call: TRBJ2-1; v_call: TRBV6-5; d_call: -; clone_size: -; cdr3_nt: TGTGCCAGCAGTTACTCGAGCGAGAGCGATGAGCAGTTCTTC; cdr3_aa: CASSYSSESDEQFF
j_call: TRBJ2-1; v_call: TRBV28; d_call: TRBD2; clone_size: once; cdr3_nt: TGTGCCAGCAGACCCACGGGAGGGGGTATTGAGCAGTTCTTC; cdr3_aa: CASRPTGGGIEQFF
j_call: TRBJ2-2; v_call: TRBV6-5; d_call: -; clone_size: -; cdr3_nt: TGTGCCAGCAGTTACTCGTTTTTCATCGGGGAGCTGTTTTTT; cdr3_aa: CASSYSFFIGELFF
j_call: TRBJ2-5; v_call: TRBV7-9; d_call: -; clone_size: -; cdr3_nt: TGTGCCAGCAGCTCTCCTCTTCAAGAGACCCAGTACTTC; cdr3_aa: CASSSPLQETQYF
j_call: TRBJ2-7; v_call: TRBV19; d_call: -; clone_size: -; cdr3_nt: TGTGCCAGTAGTAGGTCCGGGACAAACTCCTACGAGCAGTACTTC; cdr3_aa: CASSRSGTNSYEQYF
j_call: TRBJ2-7; v_call: TRBV14; d_call: -; clone_size: -; cdr3_nt: TGTGCCAGCAGCCACGTCCGGGGTTACGAGCAGTACTTC; cdr3_aa: CASSHVRGYEQYF
j_call: TRBJ2-5; v_call: TRBV4-3; d_call: -; clone_size: -; cdr3_nt: TGCGCCAGGACTTTCCAAGAGACCCAGTACTTC; cdr3_aa: CARTFQETQYF
j_call: TRBJ1-1; v_call: TRBV19; d_call: -; clone_size: -; cdr3_nt: TGTGCCAGTAGTTTCGCCGGGGACATGAACACTGAAGCTTTCTTT; cdr3_aa: CASSFAGDMNTEAFF
j_call: TRBJ2-5; v_call: TRBV15; d_call: TRBD2; clone_size: -; cdr3_nt: TGTGCCACCAGCAGAGGAGCGGGGGGTCCGTACCAAGAGACCCAGTACTTC; cdr3_aa: CATSRGAGGPYQETQYF
j_call: TRBJ2-5; v_call: TRBV19; d_call: -; clone_size: once; cdr3_nt: TGTGCCAGTAGTTCGGACTACCAAGAGACCCAGTACTTC; cdr3_aa: CASSSDYQETQYF
j_call: TRBJ2-5; v_call: TRBV5-4; d_call: -; clone_size: -; cdr3_nt: TGTGCCAGCAGCCTGCCCGCACGGGAAGAGACCCAGTACTTC; cdr3_aa: CASSLPAREETQYF
j_call: TRBJ2-7; v_call: TRBV11-3; d_call: -; clone_size: -; cdr3_nt: TGTGCCAGCAGCATGGGTCCGCGGACCTACGAGCAGTACTTC; cdr3_aa: CASSMGPRTYEQYF